This is a list of T cell receptor beta chains from one sample in a study of T cells after yellow fever vaccination. TCRdb reprocessed the 5' RACE reads via MiXCR and lists one record per CDR3 protein. Among a few hundred thousand distinct CDR3 sequences listed, about a sixth were seen once. The source was PBMCs, collected 5 to 6 days after the first yellow fever vaccination. The receptors stem from a man aged 18 to 35 who received the YFV17D yellow fever vaccine. CDR3s include the opening cysteine and the closing phenylalanine or tryptophan. The order of the fields is V gene, CDR3 protein.

v_call: TRBV3-1
cdr3_aa: CASSRNLAVQETQYF

v_call: TRBV5-1
cdr3_aa: CASSLARTGDSREAFF

v_call: TRBV11-1
cdr3_aa: CASSFGRLKVSGANVLTF

v_call: TRBV7-9
cdr3_aa: CASSRRGLYYNEQFF

v_call: TRBV19
cdr3_aa: CASSDSTGWREKLFF

v_call: TRBV19
cdr3_aa: CASSPTSGVGTQYF

v_call: TRBV7-9
cdr3_aa: CASSNHQKTLSDEAFF

v_call: TRBV12-3/TRBV12-4
cdr3_aa: CASSLSGTGVYNEQFF

v_call: TRBV2
cdr3_aa: CASSEDPNTEAFF

v_call: TRBV21-1
cdr3_aa: CASSTRDRDQPQHF

v_call: TRBV3-1
cdr3_aa: CASSDVGNQPQHF

v_call: TRBV2
cdr3_aa: CASGGVKGGYGYTF

v_call: TRBV20-1
cdr3_aa: CSASASGQGTGELFF

v_call: TRBV20-1
cdr3_aa: CSARDRSGRQLDTEAFF

v_call: TRBV20-1
cdr3_aa: CSARDPQGPLYSGANVLTF